A selection of T cell receptor beta chains follows, all from one sample in a study of human T cells and chemical hapten exposure. TCRdb reprocessed the RACE reads with MiXCR, giving one entry per CDR3 protein. The data contain roughly 120,000 distinct CDR3 sequences, 12% of them singletons. Specimen: whole blood, collected in connection with sensitization to the hapten diphenylcyclopropenone (DPC). These receptors all come from a woman aged 45-65 years with alopecia areata. Some clones in this sample may be carry-over from other donors' samples. Each CDR3 is given with its conserved first and last residue. D genes are given only for firm matches. Part of the rows lack a size; the others show once, few, many or a class for expanded clones.

v_call: TRBV7-6
j_call: TRBJ1-6
cdr3_length: 16
d_call: .
clone_size: .
cdr3_nt: TGTGCCAGCAGCTTAGGAGATGGACGGAATAATTCACCCCTCCACTTT
cdr3_aa: CASSLGDGRNNSPLHF

v_call: TRBV10-3
j_call: TRBJ2-3
cdr3_length: 14
d_call: .
clone_size: .
cdr3_nt: TGTGCCATCAGTGAGTCGTGGGGCACAGATACGCAGTATTTT
cdr3_aa: CAISESWGTDTQYF

v_call: TRBV6-2/TRBV6-3
j_call: TRBJ2-1
cdr3_length: 16
d_call: .
clone_size: many
cdr3_nt: TGTGCCAGCAGTCCCGCCGGGCCTGGGTCCTACAATGAGCAGTTCTTC
cdr3_aa: CASSPAGPGSYNEQFF

v_call: TRBV5-1
j_call: TRBJ2-1
cdr3_length: 14
d_call: .
clone_size: few
cdr3_nt: TGCGCCAGCAGCTTGGCTTCACCCTACAATGAGCAGTTCTTC
cdr3_aa: CASSLASPYNEQFF

v_call: TRBV1
j_call: TRBJ1-1
cdr3_length: 15
d_call: .
clone_size: .
cdr3_nt: TGCACCAGCAGCCAAGCCCGACATTGGAACACTGAAGCTTTCTTT
cdr3_aa: CTSSQARHWNTEAFF

v_call: TRBV10-2
j_call: TRBJ2-2
cdr3_length: 15
d_call: TRBD2
clone_size: few
cdr3_nt: TGCGCCAGTACAGTGACTAGCGGGCTCACCGGGGAGCTGTTTTTT
cdr3_aa: CASTVTSGLTGELFF

v_call: TRBV28
j_call: TRBJ2-6
cdr3_length: 14
d_call: .
clone_size: many
cdr3_nt: TGTGCCAGCAGTTCCCGGCAGGGGGCCAACGTCCTGACTTTC
cdr3_aa: CASSSRQGANVLTF

v_call: TRBV18
j_call: TRBJ2-3
cdr3_length: 15
d_call: .
clone_size: .
cdr3_nt: TGTGCCAGCTCACCCCCGGGGTCCCGCACAGATACGCAGTATTTT
cdr3_aa: CASSPPGSRTDTQYF

v_call: TRBV2
j_call: TRBJ1-4
cdr3_length: 14
d_call: .
clone_size: .
cdr3_nt: TGTGCCAGCAGCTTCCGGAACGCCCGTGAAAAACTGTTTTTT
cdr3_aa: CASSFRNAREKLFF

v_call: TRBV27
j_call: TRBJ2-7
cdr3_length: 11
d_call: .
clone_size: few
cdr3_nt: TGTGCCAGCCAGCAGGGGCCCGAGCAGTACTTC
cdr3_aa: CASQQGPEQYF

v_call: TRBV5-1
j_call: TRBJ1-1
cdr3_length: 17
d_call: .
clone_size: few
cdr3_nt: TGCGCCAGCAGTAGGGTACGGACACTCCGAGGGTATACTGAAGCTTTCTTT
cdr3_aa: CASSRVRTLRGYTEAFF

v_call: TRBV28
j_call: TRBJ1-2
cdr3_length: 14
d_call: .
clone_size: .
cdr3_nt: TGTGCCAGCAGTTTAGGGGGAGGGAACTATGGCTACACCTTC
cdr3_aa: CASSLGGGNYGYTF

v_call: TRBV7-9
j_call: TRBJ2-5
cdr3_length: 11
d_call: .
clone_size: .
cdr3_nt: TGTGCCAGCAGCCCCACGGAGACCCAGTACTTC
cdr3_aa: CASSPTETQYF

v_call: TRBV28
j_call: TRBJ1-5
cdr3_length: 14
d_call: .
clone_size: few
cdr3_nt: TGTGCCAGCAGTTTGGTGAGGGACAATCAGCCCCAGCATTTT
cdr3_aa: CASSLVRDNQPQHF

v_call: TRBV5-1
j_call: TRBJ2-3
cdr3_length: 17
d_call: TRBD2
clone_size: few
cdr3_nt: TGCGCCAGCAGCATTCCGCTAGCGGGGGGGCCCAGAGATACGCAGTATTTT
cdr3_aa: CASSIPLAGGPRDTQYF

v_call: TRBV20-1
j_call: TRBJ2-1
cdr3_length: 12
d_call: .
clone_size: few
cdr3_nt: TGCAGTGCCCCAAGTCCACCACGGGAGCAGTTCTTC
cdr3_aa: CSAPSPPREQFF

v_call: TRBV7-2
j_call: TRBJ1-2
cdr3_length: 14
d_call: .
clone_size: few
cdr3_nt: TGTGCCAGCAGCTTAGTGGTAGGGGACTATGGCTACACCTTC
cdr3_aa: CASSLVVGDYGYTF

v_call: TRBV6-2/TRBV6-3
j_call: TRBJ2-3
cdr3_length: 16
d_call: .
clone_size: few
cdr3_nt: TGTGCCAGCAGGCGAATCCGTTACAGGTCGACAGATACGCAGTATTTT
cdr3_aa: CASRRIRYRSTDTQYF

v_call: TRBV7-9
j_call: TRBJ2-7
cdr3_length: 15
d_call: TRBD1
clone_size: many
cdr3_nt: TGTGCCAGCAGCTTCCAGAGCACAGGGGTCCGGGAGCAGTACTTC
cdr3_aa: CASSFQSTGVREQYF

v_call: TRBV28
j_call: TRBJ2-5
cdr3_length: 13
d_call: .
clone_size: .
cdr3_nt: TGTGCCAGCAGGCCAGCCCCGATGGAGACCCAGTACTTC
cdr3_aa: CASRPAPMETQYF

v_call: TRBV28
j_call: TRBJ1-2
cdr3_length: 13
d_call: TRBD1
clone_size: .
cdr3_nt: TGTGCCAGCAGTGTGACAGGGTCCTATGGCTACACCTTC
cdr3_aa: CASSVTGSYGYTF

v_call: TRBV9
j_call: TRBJ2-7
cdr3_length: 14
d_call: TRBD1
clone_size: few
cdr3_nt: TGTGCCAGCAGCGTAGGACAGGGGGCGAGCGAGCAGTACTTC
cdr3_aa: CASSVGQGASEQYF